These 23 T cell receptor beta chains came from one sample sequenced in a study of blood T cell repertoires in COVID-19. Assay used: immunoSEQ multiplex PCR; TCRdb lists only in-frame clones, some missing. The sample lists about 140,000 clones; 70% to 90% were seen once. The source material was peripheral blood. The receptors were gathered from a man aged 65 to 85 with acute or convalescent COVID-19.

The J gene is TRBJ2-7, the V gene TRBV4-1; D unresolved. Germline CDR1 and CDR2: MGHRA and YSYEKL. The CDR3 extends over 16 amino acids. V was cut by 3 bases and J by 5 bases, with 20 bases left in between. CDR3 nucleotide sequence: TGCGCCAGCAGCCAGTCCCCTATCCTACCCGCCGACGAGCAGTACTTC. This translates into CASSQSPILPADEQYF.

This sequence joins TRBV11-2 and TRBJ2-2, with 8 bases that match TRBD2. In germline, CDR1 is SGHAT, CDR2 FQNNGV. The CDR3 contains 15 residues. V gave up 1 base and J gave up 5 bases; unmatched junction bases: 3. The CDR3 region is CASSLAGGPTGELFF. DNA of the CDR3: TGTGCCAGCAGCTTAGCGGGAGGGCCGACCGGGGAGCTGTTTTTT.

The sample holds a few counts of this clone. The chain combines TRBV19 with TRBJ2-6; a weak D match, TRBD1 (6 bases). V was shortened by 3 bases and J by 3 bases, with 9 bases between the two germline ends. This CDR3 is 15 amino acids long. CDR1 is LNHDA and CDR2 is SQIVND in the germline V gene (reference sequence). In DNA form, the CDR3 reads TGTGCCAGTAGTATGGGGGCATTTGGGGCCAACGTCCTGACTTTC. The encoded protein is CASSMGAFGANVLTF.

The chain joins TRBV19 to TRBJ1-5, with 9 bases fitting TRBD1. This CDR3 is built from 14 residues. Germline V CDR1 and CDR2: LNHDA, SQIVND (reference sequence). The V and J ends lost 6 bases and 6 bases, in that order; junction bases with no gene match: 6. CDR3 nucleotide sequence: TGTGCCAGTAGCGGGACAGGGTTTCGTCAGCCCCAGCATTTT. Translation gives CASSGTGFRQPQHF.

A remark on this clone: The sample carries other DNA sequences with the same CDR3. This CDR3 is CATSDSGQNYGYTF. CDR3 DNA: TGTGCCACCAGTGATTCGGGACAGAACTATGGCTACACCTTC. The rearrangement joins TRBV24-1 to TRBJ1-2; 7 positions match TRBD1. This CDR3 is built from 14 residues. The trim removed 2 bases at V and 2 bases at J, leaving 1 base unmatched. Germline V gene data show CDR1 as KGHDR and CDR2 as SFDVKD.

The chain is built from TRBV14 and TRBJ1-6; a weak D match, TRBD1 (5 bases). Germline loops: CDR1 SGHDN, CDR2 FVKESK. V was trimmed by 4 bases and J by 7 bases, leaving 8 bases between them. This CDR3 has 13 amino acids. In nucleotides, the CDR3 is TGTGCCAGCAGCCGCCGGACAAATTCACCCCTCCACTTT. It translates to CASSRRTNSPLHF.

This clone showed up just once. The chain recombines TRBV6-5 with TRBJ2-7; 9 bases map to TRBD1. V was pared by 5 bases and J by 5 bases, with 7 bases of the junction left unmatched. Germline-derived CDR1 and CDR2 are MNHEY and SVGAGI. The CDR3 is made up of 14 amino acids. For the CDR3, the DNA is TGTGCCAGCAGTCCCACATGGACAGGGGACGAGCAGTACTTC. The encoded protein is CASSPTWTGDEQYF.

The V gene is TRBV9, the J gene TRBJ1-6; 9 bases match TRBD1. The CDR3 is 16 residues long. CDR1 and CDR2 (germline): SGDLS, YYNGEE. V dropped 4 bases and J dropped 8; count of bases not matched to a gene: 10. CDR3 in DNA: TGTGCCAGCAGCCCGCAAAGGGACAGGGTCCATTCACCCCTCCACTTT. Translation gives CASSPQRDRVHSPLHF.

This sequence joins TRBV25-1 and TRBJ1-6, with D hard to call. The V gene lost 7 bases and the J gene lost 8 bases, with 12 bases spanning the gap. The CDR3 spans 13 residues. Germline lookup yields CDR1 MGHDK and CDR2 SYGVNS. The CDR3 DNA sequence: TGTGCCAGCACAGGTGTTTTGGATTCACCCCTCCACTTT. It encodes CASTGVLDSPLHF.

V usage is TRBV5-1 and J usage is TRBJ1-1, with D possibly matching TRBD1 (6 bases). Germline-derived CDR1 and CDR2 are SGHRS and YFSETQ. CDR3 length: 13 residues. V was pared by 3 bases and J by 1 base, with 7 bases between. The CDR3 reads CASSWGQNTEAFF. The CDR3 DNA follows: TGCGCCAGCAGCTGGGGACAGAACACTGAAGCTTTCTTT.

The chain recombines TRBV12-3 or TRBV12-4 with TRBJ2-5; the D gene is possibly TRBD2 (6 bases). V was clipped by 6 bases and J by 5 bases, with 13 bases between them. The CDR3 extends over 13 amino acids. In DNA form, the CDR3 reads TGTGCCAGCAGGCGCGGAGGGTTGGAGACCCAGTACTTC. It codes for CASRRGGLETQYF.

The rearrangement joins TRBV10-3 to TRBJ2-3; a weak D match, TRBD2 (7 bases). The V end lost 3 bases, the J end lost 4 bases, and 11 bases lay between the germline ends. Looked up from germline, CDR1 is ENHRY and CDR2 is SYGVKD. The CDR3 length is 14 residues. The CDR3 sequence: CAISDRGGADTQYF. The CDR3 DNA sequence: TGTGCCATCAGTGACAGGGGAGGGGCAGATACGCAGTATTTT.

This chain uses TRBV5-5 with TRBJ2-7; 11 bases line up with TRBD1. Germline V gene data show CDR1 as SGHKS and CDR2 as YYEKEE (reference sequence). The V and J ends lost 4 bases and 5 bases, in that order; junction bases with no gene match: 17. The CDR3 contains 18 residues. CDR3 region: CASSVPRDRGRARDEQYF. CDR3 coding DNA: TGTGCCAGCAGCGTACCCCGGGACAGGGGGAGGGCTAGGGACGAGCAGTACTTC.

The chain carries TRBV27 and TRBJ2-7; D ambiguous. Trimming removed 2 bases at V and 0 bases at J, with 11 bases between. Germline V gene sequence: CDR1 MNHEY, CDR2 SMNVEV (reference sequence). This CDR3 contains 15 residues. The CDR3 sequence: CASSLLPGTSYEQYF. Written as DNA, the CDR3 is TGTGCCAGCAGTTTACTCCCAGGAACCTCCTACGAGCAGTACTTC.

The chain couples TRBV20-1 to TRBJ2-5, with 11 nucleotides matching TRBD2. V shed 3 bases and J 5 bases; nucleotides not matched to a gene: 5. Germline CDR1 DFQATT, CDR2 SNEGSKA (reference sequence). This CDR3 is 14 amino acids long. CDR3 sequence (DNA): TGCAGTGCTAGTGTAATAGCGGGAGGGGAGACCCAGTACTTC. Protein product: CSASVIAGGETQYF.

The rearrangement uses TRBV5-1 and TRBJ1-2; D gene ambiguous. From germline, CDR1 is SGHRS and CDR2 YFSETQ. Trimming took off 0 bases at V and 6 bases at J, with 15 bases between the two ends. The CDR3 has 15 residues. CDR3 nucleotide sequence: TGCGCCAGCAGCTTGGTACCCTCCAGGAACAATGGCTACACCTTC. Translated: CASSLVPSRNNGYTF. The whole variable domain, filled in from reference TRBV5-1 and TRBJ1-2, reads KAGVTQTPRYLIKTRGQQVTLSCSPISGHRSVSWYQQTPGQGLQFLFEYFSETQRNKGNFPGRFSGRQFSNSRSEMNVSTLELGDSALYLCASSLVPSRNNGYTFGSGTRLTVV.

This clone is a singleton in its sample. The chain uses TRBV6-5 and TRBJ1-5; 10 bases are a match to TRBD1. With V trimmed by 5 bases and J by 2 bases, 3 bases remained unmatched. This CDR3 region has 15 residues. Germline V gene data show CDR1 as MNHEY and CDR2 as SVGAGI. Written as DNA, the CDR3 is TGTGCCAGCAGTAGGGACAGGGGAGGCAATCAGCCCCAGCATTTT. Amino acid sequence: CASSRDRGGNQPQHF.

The CDR3 here is CASSYTVNTEAFF. The DNA for the CDR3 is TGTGCCAGCAGCTACACAGTGAACACTGAAGCTTTCTTT. The chain couples TRBV7-3 to TRBJ1-1; D is uncertain. This CDR3 is built from 13 residues. The germline gives CDR1 SGHTA, CDR2 FQGTGA. V was cut by 4 bases and J by 0 bases, with 6 bases left in between.

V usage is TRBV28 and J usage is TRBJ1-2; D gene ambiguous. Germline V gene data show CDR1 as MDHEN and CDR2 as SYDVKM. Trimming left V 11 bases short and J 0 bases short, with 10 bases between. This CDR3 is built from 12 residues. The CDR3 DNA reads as TGTGCCGCCTGCACAACTAACTATGGCTACACCTTC. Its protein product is CAACTTNYGYTF.

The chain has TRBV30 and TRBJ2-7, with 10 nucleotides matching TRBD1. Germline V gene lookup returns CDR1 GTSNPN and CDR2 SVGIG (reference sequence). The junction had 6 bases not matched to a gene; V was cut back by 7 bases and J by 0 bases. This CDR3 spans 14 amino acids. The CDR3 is CAFQRQGASYEQYF. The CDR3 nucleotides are TGTGCCTTTCAAAGACAGGGGGCCTCCTACGAGCAGTACTTC.

In DNA form, the CDR3 reads TGTGCCAGCAGCTTAAACAGTCGATACGAGCAGTACTTC. It encodes CASSLNSRYEQYF. This sequence joins TRBV11-2 and TRBJ2-7, with D unresolved. The CDR3 spans 13 residues. Deletions cut 2 bases from V and 4 bases from J, with 9 bases between. The V gene's germline CDR1 is SGHAT and CDR2 FQNNGV.

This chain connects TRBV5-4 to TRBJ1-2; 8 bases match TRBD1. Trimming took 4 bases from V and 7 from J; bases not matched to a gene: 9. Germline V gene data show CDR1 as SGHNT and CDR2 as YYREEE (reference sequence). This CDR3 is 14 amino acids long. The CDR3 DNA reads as TGTGCCAGCAGCCCAGGACAGGGAATAAGTGGCTACACCTTC. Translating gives CASSPGQGISGYTF.

The CDR3 nucleotides read TGTGCCAGCAGTGTCTCGGGGGATGTTTTAGATACGCAGTATTTT. Translated: CASSVSGDVLDTQYF. The chain has TRBV25-1 and TRBJ2-3; D possibly corresponds to TRBD2 (6 bases). The V and J ends lost 4 bases and 5 bases respectively, with 16 bases between them. Germline CDR1 MGHDK, CDR2 SYGVNS. This CDR3 contains 15 residues.